What follows describes a single T cell receptor (beta chain). The source of the sample is a study of blood T cell repertoires in COVID-19. About the research overall: Sites in the United States, Italy and Spain provided acute and convalescent COVID-19 samples. The cDNA or gDNA used as material had been derived from T cells, B-cell-depleted T cells, or PBMCs.

Sequencing used immunoSEQ multiplex PCR; TCRdb keeps in-frame clones, though not all of them. The repertoire has about 290,000 clones, 80% to 90% of them found once; the top ten carry approximately 4.3%. The germline CDR1 and CDR2 sequences are SQVTM and ANQGSEA. After removal of 6 bases from V and 7 bases from J, the junction contained 3 bases not matched to a gene. CDR3 length: 11 residues. This TCR came from a man aged 40-50 years with acute or convalescent COVID-19. Specimen: peripheral blood. This chain uses TRBV29-1 with TRBJ2-1, with 7 bases matching TRBD1. The CDR3 sequence is CSVGQVNEQFF. CDR3 nucleotide sequence: TGCAGCGTAGGACAGGTAAATGAGCAGTTCTTC.